This T cell receptor beta chain was captured in a study of blood T cell repertoires in COVID-19. Germline V lookup: CDR1 DFQATT, CDR2 SNEGSKA (reference sequence). The CDR3 sequence is 11 residues long. Trimming left V 2 bases short and J 6 bases short, with 5 bases between. The assay was immunoSEQ multiplex PCR, and TCRdb's table has in-frame clones only and misses some. Of over 75,000 clones in the sample, approximately 91% were seen once. Sequenced: peripheral blood. V usage is TRBV20-1 and J usage is TRBJ2-1; D unclear. This sequence originates from a woman of 80 years or more with acute or convalescent COVID-19. CDR3 coding DNA: TGCAGTGCTAGAAGGAGCAATGAGCAGTTCTTC. Protein sequence: CSARRSNEQFF.